Below are 24 T cell receptor beta chains sequenced from a single sample in a study of neurological immune-mediated disorders (dated by TCRdb to the late 2010s). The library was obtained by 5' RACE. The instrument given in TCRdb is Illumina HiSeq 2500. TCRdb redid the processing of the public reads, applying fastp at Q25 and MiXCR, and retained in-frame beta chains. Rows with a matching CDR3 protein are joined into one entry that keeps the most common DNA and genes. In all, the sample holds roughly 60,000 distinct CDR3 sequences, and roughly 3.3% of those were seen once. Around 3.1% of the sample goes to the ten largest clones. The sequenced sample was PBMCs. These receptors were obtained from a woman aged 25 to 39 with multiple sclerosis.

Ten or more counts support this clonotype. This chain links TRBV14 with TRBJ2-7, with 9 bases aligning to TRBD2. Germline CDR1 is SGHDN and CDR2 is FVKESK. V was clipped by 0 bases and J by 3 bases; unmatched bases: 3. The CDR3 length is 15 residues. CDR3 sequence (DNA): TGTGCCAGCAGCCAAGACCGTAGCGGGAGCTACGAGCAGTACTTC. Translated, it gives CASSQDRSGSYEQYF.

This clonotype was observed at least ten times. The chain links TRBV28 to TRBJ2-7; D is ambiguous. This CDR3 has 12 amino acids. Trimming cost V 3 bases and J 2 bases, with 5 bases left between them. CDR1 is MDHEN and CDR2 is SYDVKM in the germline V gene. CDR3 region: CASSFPTYEQYF. The CDR3 DNA sequence: TGTGCCAGCAGTTTTCCCACCTACGAGCAGTACTTC.

This clonotype showed up just a few times. This may be a read error: a much more frequent sequence differs by one nucleotide. The chain is built from TRBV5-1 and TRBJ2-1; no firm D call. Germline loops: CDR1 SGHRS, CDR2 YFSETQ. Trimming took off 0 bases at V and 6 bases at J, with 10 bases between the two ends. This CDR3 is built from 14 residues. The CDR3 sequence is CASSLEKTANEQFF. The CDR3 DNA reads as TGCGCCAGCAGCTTGGAAAAGACGGCCAATGAGCAGTTCTTC.

This clonotype was detected many times. The V gene is TRBV5-1, the J gene TRBJ1-1; 7 bases line up with TRBD1. The CDR3 is 12 amino acids. Germline CDR1 SGHRS, CDR2 YFSETQ. With V trimmed by 5 bases and J by 11 bases, 9 bases remained unmatched. The DNA of the CDR3 is TGCGCCAGCAGGACTACAGGGGCCCCGGCTTTCTTT. Translated: CASRTTGAPAFF.

At least ten counts were recorded for this clonotype. This chain joins TRBV4-2 and TRBJ2-1, with unresolved D. This CDR3 contains 13 residues. Germline CDR1 and CDR2: LGHNA and YNFKEQ. V lost 1 base and J lost 6, with 7 bases in between. The CDR3 coding sequence is TGTGCCAGCAGCCAAGCCCACGGCAATGAGCAGTTCTTC. This gives the protein CASSQAHGNEQFF.

This clonotype has a handful of counts. A single base separates this from a much larger clone, so it may be a read error. This sequence joins TRBV5-1 and TRBJ1-1, with unresolved D. V lost 9 bases to trimming and J lost 7 bases, with 19 bases between them. Germline CDR1 is SGHRS and CDR2 is YFSETQ. The CDR3 contains 13 residues. DNA for the CDR3: TGCGCCACCCGACTCGAAAAGGGTAGTGAAGCTTTCTTT. Residues: CATRLEKGSEAFF.

This clonotype has just a few counts. The chain has TRBV5-1 and TRBJ2-1; 13 positions match TRBD2. CDR1 and CDR2 from the germline V gene are SGHRS and YFSETQ. The ends lost 4 bases at V and 9 bases at J; junction bases unmatched: 13. The CDR3 has 17 amino acids. For the CDR3, the DNA is TGCGCCAGCAGCCTGGGATACCTGACTAGCGGGAGGAGTGAGCAGTTCTTC. Amino acids: CASSLGYLTSGRSEQFF.

This clonotype was recorded at least ten times. The CDR3 sequence is CASRIGQGMDQPQHF. The CDR3 DNA sequence: TGTGCCAGCAGAATCGGACAGGGGATGGATCAGCCCCAGCATTTT. The rearrangement links TRBV28 to TRBJ1-5, with 9 bases fitting TRBD1. CDR1 is MDHEN, CDR2 SYDVKM, per germline. With 6 bases clipped from V and 5 bases from J, the junction kept 8 bases outside the gene matches. CDR3 length equals 15 residues.

This clonotype was seen repeatedly, ten times or more. A much larger clone is a single base away; this may be a read error. This rearrangement joins TRBV29-1 to TRBJ2-5; maybe TRBD2 (5 bases). The germline gives CDR1 SQVTM, CDR2 ANQGSEA. CDR3 length equals 14 residues. The ends were cut back, 0 bases at V and 2 bases at J, with 10 bases in the middle. CDR3 nucleotides: TGCAGCGTTGAAGACCGGGAATGGCAAGAGACCCAGTACTTC. This translates into CSVEDREWQETQYF.

In DNA, the CDR3 is TGTGCCAGCAGCTTAGCGACAGGGGCGATCGAGCAGTACTTC. Amino acid sequence: CASSLATGAIEQYF. The chain recombines TRBV7-6 with TRBJ2-7; 8 bases are a match to TRBD1. Germline CDR1 and CDR2: SGHVS and FNYEAQ. V shed 0 bases and J 6 bases; nucleotides not matched to a gene: 4. This CDR3 spans 14 amino acids.

This clonotype was observed many times. The chain joins TRBV20-1 to TRBJ2-3; D not certain. This CDR3 region has 14 residues. V lost 0 bases, J lost 1 base, and 8 bases lay in between. The germline V gene encodes CDR1 DFQATT and CDR2 SNEGSKA (reference sequence). The CDR3 region is CSARDRAGTDTQYF. The CDR3, as DNA: TGCAGTGCTAGAGATCGGGCGGGCACAGATACGCAGTATTTT.

This clonotype came up many times. V gene TRBV5-1 combines with J gene TRBJ2-4; either TRBD1 or TRBD2 may supply D (5 bases each). The V gene lost 0 bases and the J gene lost 1 base, with 11 bases spanning the gap. CDR3 size: 16 residues. Germline V gene lookup returns CDR1 SGHRS and CDR2 YFSETQ. CDR3 DNA: TGCGCCAGCAGCTTGGTTGGGGGAGCGGCCAAAAACATTCAGTACTTC. Its protein is CASSLVGGAAKNIQYF.

This clonotype was seen repeatedly, ten times or more. V and J are TRBV6-1 and TRBJ2-5, with 9 bases identical to TRBD2. CDR1 and CDR2 (germline): MNHNS, SASEGT. This CDR3 is built from 14 residues. V lost 8 bases and J lost 1; bases outside the gene matches: 5. CDR3 in amino acids: CASRLRGGQETQYF. The CDR3 DNA reads TGTGCCAGCCGGTTGCGGGGGGGCCAAGAGACCCAGTACTTC.

In its sample, this clonotype was seen many times. V usage is TRBV27 and J usage is TRBJ2-3; 7 positions match TRBD1. The V and J ends lost 8 bases and 8 bases, in that order; junction bases with no gene match: 4. The CDR3 sequence is 11 residues long. Germline V lookup: CDR1 MNHEY, CDR2 SMNVEV (reference sequence). The CDR3, as DNA: TGTGCCAGCTCACAGGGGTTTACGCAGTATTTT. This encodes CASSQGFTQYF.

This clonotype was detected many times. This chain links TRBV27 with TRBJ2-5; 9 nucleotides align to TRBD2. The CDR3 totals 18 residues. V lost 3 bases, J lost 1 base, and 12 bases stayed unmatched. CDR1 MNHEY and CDR2 SMNVEV come from the germline V gene (reference sequence). CDR3 sequence: CASSLRLAGVRFQETQYF. The CDR3 DNA reads TGTGCCAGCAGTTTGAGATTAGCGGGAGTGAGGTTCCAAGAGACCCAGTACTTC.

In this sample, this clonotype turned up many times. The gene calls are TRBV5-1 and TRBJ1-2; the D is unclear. CDR3 length: 13 residues. V was pared by 0 bases and J by 3 bases, with 6 bases between. Germline V gene data show CDR1 as SGHRS and CDR2 as YFSETQ. CDR3 sequence reads: CASSLGQDYGYTF. CDR3 bases: TGCGCCAGCAGCTTGGGGCAGGACTATGGCTACACCTTC.

This clonotype was detected ten times or more. The J gene is TRBJ2-5, the V gene TRBV7-2; 12 nucleotides match TRBD2. With V trimmed by 4 bases and J by 5 bases, 5 bases remained unmatched. The CDR3 is made up of 15 amino acids. The germline gives CDR1 SGHTA, CDR2 FQGNSA. As DNA, the CDR3 is TGTGCCAGCAGCTCTAGCGGGGGGGCGGTCGAGACCCAGTACTTC. This codes for CASSSSGGAVETQYF.

The rearrangement links TRBV5-1 to TRBJ2-1, with D possibly being TRBD1 (6 bases). V lost 4 bases to trimming and J lost 5 bases, with 19 bases between them. CDR1 SGHRS and CDR2 YFSETQ come from the germline V gene. The CDR3 runs 16 residues. CDR3 residues: CASSPAGTMCHNEQFF. The CDR3, as DNA: TGCGCCAGCAGCCCCGCTGGGACAATGTGTCACAATGAGCAGTTCTTC.

In its sample, this clonotype was seen many times. This chain connects TRBV10-3 to TRBJ2-1; no definite D call. The V gene lost 6 bases and the J gene lost 5 bases, with 8 bases spanning the gap. In germline, CDR1 is ENHRY, CDR2 SYGVKD. The CDR3 is made up of 12 amino acids. CDR3 region: CAIRQIDNEQFF. DNA of the CDR3: TGTGCCATCAGACAAATAGACAATGAGCAGTTCTTC.

Ten or more counts support this clonotype. The J gene is TRBJ2-1, the V gene TRBV5-1; TRBD1 aligns across 10 bases. The germline gives CDR1 SGHRS, CDR2 YFSETQ. V lost 0 bases to trimming and J lost 9 bases; unmatched junction nucleotides: 9. The CDR3 has 16 amino acids. The CDR3 region is CASSLGARDRGSEQFF. CDR3 coding DNA: TGCGCCAGCAGCTTGGGAGCTCGGGACAGGGGTTCTGAGCAGTTCTTC.

This clonotype occurred many times. At one of its ends the junction is not consistent with the germline gene, which may arise from a read error. J is TRBJ1-6 and V is TRBV9, with 8 positions matching TRBD1. The CDR3 is 14 residues long. Germline loops: CDR1 SGDLS, CDR2 YYNGEE. The CDR3 reads CASSADRGSSPLNF. The CDR3 coding sequence is TGTGCCAGCAGCGCCGACAGGGGATCTTCACCCCTCAACTTT. Looking up the rest from reference TRBV9 and TRBJ1-6 gives the full variable domain: DSGVTQTPKHLITATGQRVTLRCSPRSGDLSVYWYQQSLDQGLQFLIQYYNGEERAKGNILERFSAQQFPDLHSELNLSSLELGDSALYFCASSADRGSSPLNFGNGTRLTVT.

This clonotype has at least ten counts. The chain employs TRBV2 and TRBJ2-6, with 12 bases identical to TRBD2. The CDR3 runs 21 residues. With V trimmed by 2 bases and J by 4 bases, 15 bases remained unmatched. Germline CDR1 is SNHLY and CDR2 is FYNNEI. Here the CDR3 reads CASSEFWLAGGPSTGANVLTF. Here the CDR3 DNA reads TGTGCCAGCAGTGAATTTTGGCTAGCGGGGGGGCCCTCCACGGGGGCCAACGTCCTGACTTTC.

This clonotype was seen repeatedly, ten times or more. The gene calls are TRBV20-1 and TRBJ2-1; D call uncertain. Per germline, CDR1 DFQATT and CDR2 SNEGSKA (reference sequence). The CDR3 runs to 12 residues. V was shortened by 1 base and J by 2 bases, with 3 bases between the two germline ends. CDR3 protein: CSARVPYNEQFF. In DNA form, the CDR3 reads TGCAGTGCTAGAGTCCCCTACAATGAGCAGTTCTTC.

This clonotype came up many times. The V and J genes are TRBV3-1 and TRBJ1-1; D may be TRBD1 (5 bases). There are 17 residues in the CDR3. Germline CDR1 LGHDT, CDR2 YNNKEL (reference sequence). Trimming removed 1 base from V and 8 bases from J, with 23 bases in between. CDR3: CASSQAELSTLTGEAFF. DNA of the CDR3: TGTGCCAGCAGCCAAGCCGAACTTTCCACCCTTACAGGAGAAGCTTTCTTT.